The 26 T cell receptor beta chains below all came from one sample that was sequenced in a study of blood T cell repertoires in COVID-19. Clones were sequenced by immunoSEQ multiplex PCR, and TCRdb holds only the in-frame ones, with some missing. The profile shows about 150,000 clones, 60% to 85% of them singletons. The specimen sequenced was peripheral blood. The receptors come from a man in his fifties with acute or convalescent COVID-19.

This clone was seen only once. The chain recombines TRBV18 with TRBJ1-2; 8 nucleotides line up with TRBD1. The CDR3 extends over 13 amino acids. The germline gives CDR1 KGHSH, CDR2 LQKENI. Trimming took 6 bases from V and 6 from J; bases not matched to a gene: 6. In DNA form, the CDR3 reads TGTGCCAGCTCGCCTGGACAGGGCGATGGCTACACCTTC. This codes for CASSPGQGDGYTF.

The J gene is TRBJ1-6, the V gene TRBV30; D remains ambiguous. Germline lookup yields CDR1 GTSNPN and CDR2 SVGIG (reference sequence). The V and J ends lost 2 bases and 4 bases respectively, with 6 bases between them. This CDR3 is 13 amino acids long. The chain's CDR3 is CAWSPGYNSPLHF. In nucleotides, the CDR3 is TGTGCCTGGAGTCCCGGGTATAATTCACCCCTCCACTTT.

This chain joins TRBV25-1 and TRBJ1-5; unclear D gene. Between the trimmed V and J ends, which lost 2 bases and 1 base, there was a span of 15 bases. CDR1 is MGHDK and CDR2 is SYGVNS in the germline V gene. The CDR3 is 17 amino acids. The CDR3 sequence: CASSEGAPSKSNQPQHF. The CDR3 DNA is TGTGCCAGCAGTGAAGGAGCCCCTTCAAAGAGCAATCAGCCCCAGCATTTT.

The chain carries TRBV15 and TRBJ2-7, with 11 bases fitting TRBD2. V was pared by 0 bases and J by 9 bases, with 10 bases of the junction left unmatched. Germline lookup yields CDR1 LNHNV and CDR2 YYDKDF (reference sequence). The CDR3 totals 16 residues. In DNA form, the CDR3 reads TGTGCCACCAGCAGAGACTCCGGGACTAGCGGTACGTTGCAGTACTTC. Protein: CATSRDSGTSGTLQYF.

The chain is built from TRBV3-1 (or the pseudogene TRBV3-2) and TRBJ2-3, with TRBD2 matching over 12 bases. Germline CDR1 LGHDT, CDR2 YNNKEL (reference sequence). V trimming: 4 bases; J trimming: 5 bases; junction bases outside the gene matches: 13. The CDR3 totals 18 residues. As DNA, the CDR3 is TGTGCCAGCAGCCTGGGGGCTAGCGGGGGGGCCGTAAGAGATACGCAGTATTTT. Translating it yields CASSLGASGGAVRDTQYF.

The chain couples TRBV7-9 to TRBJ1-1; 8 positions agree with TRBD1. The CDR3 totals 15 residues. The V segment lost 6 bases and the J segment 1 base; nucleotides outside the gene matches: 7. The germline V gene encodes CDR1 SEHNR and CDR2 FQNEAQ (reference sequence). The chain's CDR3 is CASRGRQGRNTEAFF. The CDR3, as DNA: TGTGCCAGCAGGGGAAGACAGGGGCGGAACACTGAAGCTTTCTTT.

This clone has a handful of counts. The genes are TRBV30 and TRBJ1-2, with 8 nucleotides matching TRBD1. The CDR3 runs to 14 residues. Germline V gene lookup returns CDR1 GTSNPN and CDR2 SVGIG (reference sequence). Germline trimming cut 2 bases from V and 7 bases from J; bases unmatched to any gene: 9. The CDR3 coding sequence is TGTGCCTGGAGTACGGGGACAGGATTTTCTGGCTACACCTTC. Residues: CAWSTGTGFSGYTF.

The CDR3 is CASTLGGAQAFF. The CDR3 nucleotides are TGTGCCAGCACCCTGGGGGGGGCCCAAGCTTTCTTT. This sequence joins TRBV12-3 or TRBV12-4 and TRBJ1-1; a possible D gene is TRBD1 (6 bases). Deletions cut 7 bases from V and 9 bases from J, with 15 bases between. The CDR3 consists of 12 residues.

Here the CDR3 DNA reads TGTGCCTTCAGGGGTGCATACATGAACACTGAAGCTTTCTTT. Protein sequence: CAFRGAYMNTEAFF. This chain uses TRBV30 with TRBJ1-1; D is possibly TRBD1 (6 bases). V was trimmed by 7 bases and J by 0 bases, leaving 15 bases between them. The CDR3 is 14 amino acids. Germline V CDR1 and CDR2: GTSNPN, SVGIG (reference sequence).

V gene TRBV5-4 combines with J gene TRBJ2-7; D perhaps matches TRBD2 (5 bases). There are 16 residues in the CDR3. V gave up 6 bases and J gave up 5 bases, with 24 bases separating them. Germline lookup yields CDR1 SGHNT and CDR2 YYREEE (reference sequence). CDR3 DNA: TGTGCCAGCACCCAATTGCCGGTTTCGGGAATAGACGAGCAGTACGTC. It yields the protein CASTQLPVSGIDEQYV.

CDR3 nucleotide sequence: TGTGCCAGCAGCTTTCTTGCAGGGGTGAACACTGAAGCTTTCTTT. This codes for CASSFLAGVNTEAFF. V and J are TRBV11-1 and TRBJ1-1, with D maybe TRBD1 (6 bases). This CDR3 has 15 residues. From germline, CDR1 is SGHAT and CDR2 FQDESV (reference sequence). V lost 3 bases, J lost 0 bases, and 11 bases lay in between.

V usage is TRBV7-8 and J usage is TRBJ1-4; no clear D. The V end was cut by 5 bases, the J end by 8 bases, with 12 bases between. Germline CDR1 and CDR2: SGHVS and FQNEAQ. This CDR3 has 13 amino acids. The CDR3 bases are TGTGCCAGCAGCACCAACACTAGGGAAAAACTGTTTTTT. This encodes CASSTNTREKLFF. Based on the CDR3 plus reference TRBV7-8 and TRBJ1-4, the full variable domain is GAGVSQSPRYKVAKRGQDVALRCDPISGHVSLFWYQQALGQGPEFLTYFQNEAQLDKSGLPSDRFFAERPEGSVSTLKIQRTQQEDSAVYLCASSTNTREKLFFGSGTQLSVL.

V gene TRBV15 combines with J gene TRBJ2-7; perhaps TRBD1 as D (5 bases). The CDR3 spans 13 residues. The ends were cut back, 1 base at V and 9 bases at J, with 13 bases in the middle. Germline assignment: CDR1 LNHNV and CDR2 YYDKDF (reference sequence). The CDR3 sequence is CATSRVFIQGQYF. The CDR3 DNA is TGTGCCACCAGCAGAGTGTTTATCCAGGGGCAGTACTTC.

The chain recombines TRBV10-2 with TRBJ1-6; D is unresolved. Germline V gene data show CDR1 as WSHSY and CDR2 as SAAADI. Trimming cost V 1 base and J 11 bases, with 9 bases left between them. The CDR3 spans 13 residues. CDR3 protein: CASSELSLPPLHF. Here the CDR3 DNA reads TGCGCCAGCAGTGAGTTGAGCCTGCCACCCCTCCACTTT.

This clone has a single count. The chain combines TRBV5-4 with TRBJ2-3; 7 bases are shared with TRBD2. V shed 2 bases, J shed 5 bases, and the junction held 8 bases outside the gene matches. The CDR3 runs to 15 residues. Germline V CDR1 and CDR2: SGHNT, YYREEE (reference sequence). This CDR3 is CASSLTAGGGDTQYF. CDR3 sequence (DNA): TGTGCCAGCAGCTTAACAGCGGGCGGGGGAGATACGCAGTATTTT.

To note about this clone: At one of its ends the junction is not consistent with the germline gene, which may arise from a read error. The J gene is TRBJ2-1, the V gene TRBV12-3 or TRBV12-4, with D possibly TRBD2 on 6 matching bases. The CDR3 loop spans 11 amino acids. The CDR3 is CASSLRGRNIF. In nucleotides, the CDR3 is TGTGCCAGCAGTTTGCGGGGCCGGAATATCTTC.

CDR3 sequence: CACEQGADYGYTF. In DNA, the CDR3 is TGTGCCTGCGAACAGGGGGCAGACTATGGCTACACCTTC. The V call is TRBV6-5, the J call TRBJ1-2; 9 nucleotides line up with TRBD1. Germline V lookup: CDR1 MNHEY, CDR2 SVGAGI. Germline trimming cut 11 bases from V and 3 bases from J; bases unmatched to any gene: 7. The CDR3 totals 13 residues.

The gene calls are TRBV4-1 and TRBJ2-2, with D maybe TRBD2 (7 bases). There are 15 residues in the CDR3. Germline V gene lookup returns CDR1 MGHRA and CDR2 YSYEKL. The V end lost 3 bases, the J end lost 4 bases, and 12 bases lay between the germline ends. CDR3: CASSHKGGGTGELFF. CDR3 DNA sequence: TGCGCCAGCAGCCACAAGGGGGGGGGCACCGGGGAGCTGTTTTTT.

The rearrangement joins TRBV2 to TRBJ1-3; no definite D call. This CDR3 has 16 amino acids. The V gene lost 4 bases and the J gene lost 0 bases, with 13 bases spanning the gap. Germline-derived CDR1 and CDR2 are SNHLY and FYNNEI. CDR3 amino acids: CASSVQRPSSGNTIYF. The CDR3 bases are TGTGCCAGCAGTGTACAGAGACCCAGCTCTGGAAACACCATATATTTT.

V is TRBV14 and J is TRBJ1-4; D possibly corresponds to TRBD1 (5 bases). The V gene lost 0 bases and the J gene lost 10 bases, with 9 bases spanning the gap. CDR1 and CDR2 (germline): SGHDN, FVKESK. The CDR3 has 13 residues. The CDR3 DNA sequence: TGTGCCAGCAGCCAAGAAGGGAGGGGAAAACTGTTTTTT. This codes for CASSQEGRGKLFF.

In its sample, this clone was seen once. Its ends do not fully match the called genes, so a read error is possible. The chain uses TRBV2 and TRBJ1-6; D unclear. Germline V gene lookup returns CDR1 SNHLY and CDR2 FYNNEI. The CDR3 runs to 15 residues. The CDR3 region has the DNA TGTGCCAGCAGCGAAGATACGGGAAATCGATCACCCCTCCACTTT. Its translation: CASSEDTGNRSPLHF. The variable domain in full, completed from reference TRBV2 and TRBJ1-6, reads EPEVTQTPSHQVTQMGQEVILRCVPISNHLYFYWYRQILGQKVEFLVSFYNNEISEKSEIFDDQFSVERPDGSNFTLKIRSTKLEDSAMYFCASSEDTGNRSPLHFGNGTRLTVT.

This chain links TRBV7-8 with TRBJ2-3; 9 bases line up with TRBD2. Germline trimming cut 2 bases from V and 6 bases from J; bases unmatched to any gene: 6. This CDR3 spans 15 amino acids. Looked up from germline, CDR1 is SGHVS and CDR2 is FQNEAQ. The CDR3: CASSLTAGGRDTQYF. The CDR3 nucleotides are TGTGCCAGCAGCTTAACAGCGGGGGGCCGGGATACGCAGTATTTT.

The chain has TRBV27 and TRBJ1-5; D is undetermined. This CDR3 is 16 amino acids long. V was shortened by 4 bases and J by 6 bases, with 19 bases between the two germline ends. The germline V gene has CDR1 MNHEY and CDR2 SMNVEV (reference sequence). CDR3: CASSSVWAIESQPQHF. CDR3 nucleotides: TGTGCCAGCAGTTCCGTTTGGGCAATCGAATCTCAGCCCCAGCATTTT.

The chain's CDR3 is CATSDFWAGGYTF. In DNA, the CDR3 is TGTGCCACCAGTGATTTCTGGGCTGGTGGCTACACCTTC. This chain connects TRBV24-1 to TRBJ1-2; D is undetermined. V lost 1 base to trimming and J lost 7 bases, with 9 bases between them. The CDR3 consists of 13 residues. Germline-derived CDR1 and CDR2 are KGHDR and SFDVKD.

The CDR3: CASSILRSEKLFF. In nucleotides, the CDR3 is TGTGCCAGTAGTATCCTACGAAGTGAAAAACTGTTTTTT. The rearrangement uses TRBV19 and TRBJ1-4; no reliable D call. The CDR3 extends over 13 amino acids. Trimming shortened V by 3 bases and J by 7 bases, and 9 bases separated the two germline ends. Looked up from germline, CDR1 is LNHDA and CDR2 is SQIVND (reference sequence).

The chain employs TRBV2 and TRBJ1-2; 11 bases are shared with TRBD1. Germline V gene data show CDR1 as SNHLY and CDR2 as FYNNEI. This CDR3 has 13 amino acids. The J segment lost 14 bases and the V segment lost 4 bases, leaving 9 bases of the junction unmatched. The DNA for the CDR3 is TGTGCCAGCAGTGGGGACAGGGGGTCGCCCCCTACCTTC. Translating gives CASSGDRGSPPTF.